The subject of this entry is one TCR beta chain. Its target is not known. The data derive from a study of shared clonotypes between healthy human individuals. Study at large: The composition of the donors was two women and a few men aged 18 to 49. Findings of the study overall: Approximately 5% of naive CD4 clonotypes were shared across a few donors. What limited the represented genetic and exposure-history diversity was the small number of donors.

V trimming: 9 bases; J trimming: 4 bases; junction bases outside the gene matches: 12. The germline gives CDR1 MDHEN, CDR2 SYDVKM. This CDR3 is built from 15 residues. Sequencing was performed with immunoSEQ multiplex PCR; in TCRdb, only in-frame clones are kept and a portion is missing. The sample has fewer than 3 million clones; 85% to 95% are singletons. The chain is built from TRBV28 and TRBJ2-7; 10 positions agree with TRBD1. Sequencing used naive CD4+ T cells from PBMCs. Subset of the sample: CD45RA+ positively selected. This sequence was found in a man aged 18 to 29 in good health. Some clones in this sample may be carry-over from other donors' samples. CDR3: CARLPDRGLWYEQYF. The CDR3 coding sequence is TGTGCCAGACTACCCGACAGGGGGCTATGGTACGAGCAGTACTTC.